This TCR beta chain came from a study of control samples from healthy donors and cancer patients. With regard to this clone: One end of the junction does not line up with germline, which may come from a read error.

Profiling relied on immunoSEQ multiplex PCR, and the TCRdb table lists in-frame clones only, not all of them. Altogether 60,000 to 75,000 clones are present, around 87% being singletons, with the ten largest covering 2% to 2.5%. The CDR3 consists of 15 residues. Germline V gene lookup returns CDR1 LNHDA and CDR2 SQIVND (reference sequence). This chain connects TRBV19 to TRBJ2-2; 9 nucleotides agree with TRBD2. The specimen was PBMCs. The sequence was obtained from a woman between 50 and 59 years old with head and neck cancer. This chain's CDR3 is CASSIAAGGPGGLFF. CDR3 sequence (DNA): TGTGCCAGTAGTATAGCAGCGGGAGGCCCCGGGGGGCTGTTTTTT.